The clone carrying this T cell receptor (beta chain) was detected ten times or more. Its antigen is unknown. Per the germline V gene, CDR1 is DFQATT and CDR2 is SNEGSKA (reference sequence). The V gene lost 6 bases and the J gene lost 6 bases, with 9 bases spanning the gap. This CDR3 comprises 10 residues. The data derive from a study of breast tumors, draining lymph nodes, adjacent tissues. Overall study results and limits: Tumor T cell lymph node origin was a supported hypothesis, not proven. Tumor TCR diversity was below lymph nodes but above nontumor tissue. Luminal-like breast cancer showed significantly higher tumor–nontumor repertoire similarity than basal-like. The data were judged consistent with most tumor T cells coming from lymph node and expanding in tumor.

Breast cancer patients provided tissue from their axillary draining lymph nodes. A single record per CDR3 protein comes from TCRdb applying MiXCR to the multiplex PCR reads. Of 130,000 or so distinct CDR3 sequences listed, 20% to 25% are singletons. This TCR was sampled from a female donor with breast cancer. Some clones in this sample may be carry-over from other donors' samples. The source material was axillary lymph node tissue. V is TRBV20-1 and J is TRBJ2-7; D gene uncertain. CDR3 sequence (DNA): TGCAGTGCGGCTAAGGCCGAGCAGTACTTC. Amino acids: CSAAKAEQYF.